A single sample is the source of the 10 T cell receptor beta chains below, sequenced in a study of cytomegalovirus exposure and HLA in healthy donors. A multiplex PCR was run with 60 Vbeta primers and 13 Jbeta primers. The repertoire was sequenced with immunoSEQ multiplex PCR; TCRdb's copy has only in-frame clones and lacks some. The sample consists of approximately 150,000 clones, around 73% of them appearing once. Sequencing was performed on PBMCs. These receptors were obtained from a woman between 18 and 29 years old in good health and CMV-seropositive.

In its sample, this clone was seen a few times. J is TRBJ1-1 and V is TRBV7-6; D may be TRBD1 (5 bases). Trimming took 1 base from V and 2 from J, leaving 8 bases between them. The CDR3 has 14 amino acids. The germline gives CDR1 SGHVS, CDR2 FNYEAQ. The CDR3 coding sequence is TGTGCCAGCAGCTTAGATGGGACTAACACTGAAGCTTTCTTT. Translation gives CASSLDGTNTEAFF.

J is TRBJ2-7 and V is TRBV7-3, with D possibly matching TRBD1 (7 bases). Looked up from germline, CDR1 is SGHTA and CDR2 is FQGTGA. Between the trimmed V and J ends, which lost 0 bases and 5 bases, there was a span of 14 bases. The CDR3 totals 15 residues. The CDR3 nucleotides are TGTGCCAGCAGCTTAACGCAGGGGGGAGCCAACGAGCAGTACTTC. It is translated as CASSLTQGGANEQYF.

This rearrangement joins TRBV18 to TRBJ2-7, with D maybe TRBD1 (5 bases). V shed 3 bases and J shed 2 bases, with 14 bases lying between them. The CDR3 consists of 15 residues. Germline V gene sequence: CDR1 KGHSH, CDR2 LQKENI. The CDR3 sequence is CASSPSPGFTYEQYF. In DNA, the CDR3 is TGTGCCAGCTCACCGTCGCCAGGGTTCACCTACGAGCAGTACTTC.

This clone was counted only a few times. J is TRBJ1-2 and V is TRBV25-1; D might be TRBD1 (5 bases). V lost 1 base, J lost 8 bases, and 14 bases lay in between. The CDR3 totals 14 residues. Per the germline V gene, CDR1 is MGHDK and CDR2 is SYGVNS. The CDR3 spells CASSELGHLEGYTF. The CDR3 nucleotides are TGTGCCAGCAGTGAATTAGGACACTTGGAAGGCTACACCTTC.

The chain joins TRBV11-2 to TRBJ2-7; TRBD1 matches 8 bases. The V and J ends lost 5 bases and 2 bases, in that order; junction bases with no gene match: 5. The CDR3 consists of 14 residues. CDR1 is SGHAT, CDR2 FQNNGV, per germline. The CDR3 DNA sequence: TGTGCCAGCAGCCTCGGACAGGGACCCTACGAGCAGTACTTC. Translated: CASSLGQGPYEQYF.

The CDR3 loop reads CASSDPGGLTDTQYF. The CDR3 coding sequence is TGTGCCAGCTCTGACCCGGGGGGCCTCACAGATACGCAGTATTTT. J is TRBJ2-3 and V is TRBV18, with D perhaps matching TRBD2 (7 bases). Germline V lookup: CDR1 KGHSH, CDR2 LQKENI. With 6 bases removed from V and 2 bases from J, the gap between germline ends came to 15 bases. The CDR3 extends over 15 amino acids.

The gene calls are TRBV2 and TRBJ1-5; possibly TRBD1 for D (5 bases). The CDR3 totals 14 residues. The V end was cut by 6 bases, the J end by 1 base, with 10 bases between. Germline V CDR1 and CDR2: SNHLY, FYNNEI. CDR3 DNA: TGTGCCAGCAGACGCGACAGAAGCAATCAGCCCCAGCATTTT. Translation gives CASRRDRSNQPQHF.

The sample holds a few counts of this clone. The rearrangement uses TRBV5-1 and TRBJ2-7; D ambiguous. Trimming cost V 1 base and J 4 bases, with 12 bases left between them. The CDR3 is made up of 14 amino acids. Germline loops: CDR1 SGHRS, CDR2 YFSETQ. CDR3 sequence reads: CASSLRGSTYEQYF. The CDR3 region has the DNA TGCGCCAGCAGCTTGCGTGGGTCGACTTACGAGCAGTACTTC.

The chain has TRBV9 and TRBJ1-2; perhaps TRBD1 as D (5 bases). This CDR3 contains 18 residues. CDR1 and CDR2 (germline): SGDLS, YYNGEE. V was cut by 3 bases and J by 8 bases, with 29 bases left in between. The CDR3 nucleotides are TGTGCCAGCAGCGCACCAGGTCCGGACCGGACCCCGGGGGTCGGCTACACCTTC. Translated, it gives CASSAPGPDRTPGVGYTF.

This clone came up once. V is TRBV7-3 and J is TRBJ2-3, with D possibly TRBD2 on 6 matching bases. V was cut by 2 bases and J by 0 bases, with 9 bases left in between. The CDR3 runs 15 residues. Per germline, CDR1 SGHTA and CDR2 FQGTGA. The CDR3 region has the DNA TGTGCCAGCAGCTTATTTGCGGGAAGCACAGATACGCAGTATTTT. It encodes CASSLFAGSTDTQYF.